Listed below are T cell receptor beta chains from one sample, sequenced in a study of T cell responses to AZD1222 COVID-19 vaccine. Data came from immunoSEQ multiplex PCR; TCRdb stores just in-frame clones and leaves some out. The data hold 150,000 or so clones, with 88% observed a single time. The sequencing here drew on peripheral blood, taken on day 0 of AZD1222 vaccination. The receptors come from an adult in good health. Each CDR3 is given with its conserved first and last residue. A D gene is named only where the DNA matches it firmly. Not all rows give a size; the values are once, few, many and, for expanded clones, a class.

j_call: TRBJ1-4
v_call: TRBV19
clone_size: -
d_call: -
cdr3_nt: TGTGCCAGTTCGCCGACCTCAACTAATGAAAAACTGTTTTTT
cdr3_aa: CASSPTSTNEKLFF

j_call: TRBJ1-3
v_call: TRBV15
clone_size: -
d_call: -
cdr3_nt: TGTGCCACCAGCAGAACAGGGAGCGCTGGAAACACCATATATTTT
cdr3_aa: CATSRTGSAGNTIYF

j_call: TRBJ2-3
v_call: TRBV5-6
clone_size: -
d_call: -
cdr3_nt: TGTGCCAGCAGCTTCGGGGGACCACCGGGAGATACGCAGTATTTT
cdr3_aa: CASSFGGPPGDTQYF

j_call: TRBJ1-2
v_call: TRBV6-6
clone_size: -
d_call: TRBD1
cdr3_nt: TGTGCCAGCCTCGGGACAGAGAACTATGGCTACACCTTC
cdr3_aa: CASLGTENYGYTF

j_call: TRBJ1-1
v_call: TRBV7-6
clone_size: -
d_call: TRBD1
cdr3_nt: TGTGCCAGCAAGACAGGGGGCCTTGAGAACACTGAAGCTTTCTTT
cdr3_aa: CASKTGGLENTEAFF

j_call: TRBJ2-1
v_call: TRBV7-6
clone_size: -
d_call: -
cdr3_nt: TGTGCCAGCAGCTTAGCGGGACGGCCGGATGAGCAGTTCTTC
cdr3_aa: CASSLAGRPDEQFF

j_call: TRBJ2-5
v_call: TRBV5-1
clone_size: -
d_call: TRBD1
cdr3_nt: TGCGCCAGCAGCTTGGGGACAGGGTATCAAGAGACCCAGTACTTC
cdr3_aa: CASSLGTGYQETQYF

j_call: TRBJ1-2
v_call: TRBV9
clone_size: -
d_call: -
cdr3_nt: TGTGCCAGCAGCGTAGATCAGGGAGGGGACTATGGCTACACCTTC
cdr3_aa: CASSVDQGGDYGYTF

j_call: TRBJ2-3
v_call: TRBV9
clone_size: -
d_call: -
cdr3_nt: TGTGCCAGCAGCGTAGGGAGCACCAGCACAGATACGCAGTATTTT
cdr3_aa: CASSVGSTSTDTQYF

j_call: TRBJ2-2
v_call: TRBV12-3/TRBV12-4
clone_size: -
d_call: -
cdr3_nt: TGTGCCAGCCTATATACCGGGGAGCTGTTTTTT
cdr3_aa: CASLYTGELFF

j_call: TRBJ1-2
v_call: TRBV14
clone_size: few
d_call: -
cdr3_nt: TGTGCCAGCAGCCCGGCCGACCAACTTTTGCCGTATGGCTACACCTTC
cdr3_aa: CASSPADQLLPYGYTF

j_call: TRBJ2-5
v_call: TRBV6-5
clone_size: -
d_call: TRBD1
cdr3_nt: TGTGCCAGCAGAGAGGGGACAGGGGGTCTGGAGACCCAGTACTTC
cdr3_aa: CASREGTGGLETQYF

j_call: TRBJ2-7
v_call: TRBV7-2
clone_size: -
d_call: TRBD1
cdr3_nt: TGTGCCAGCAGCCTTGACAGGGGACCCTACGAGCAGTACTTC
cdr3_aa: CASSLDRGPYEQYF

j_call: TRBJ2-7
v_call: TRBV7-2
clone_size: -
d_call: -
cdr3_nt: TGTGTCAGCAGCTTTGACGGGGGCTACGAGCAGTACTTC
cdr3_aa: CVSSFDGGYEQYF

j_call: TRBJ2-7
v_call: TRBV6-2/TRBV6-3
clone_size: -
d_call: -
cdr3_nt: TGTGCCAGCAGTTACGTCCTGTACGAGCAGTACTTC
cdr3_aa: CASSYVLYEQYF

j_call: TRBJ2-1
v_call: TRBV4-1
clone_size: -
d_call: -
cdr3_nt: TGCGCCAGCAGCCAAGAATTTGGCTATCTGTTCTTC
cdr3_aa: CASSQEFGYLFF

j_call: TRBJ2-2
v_call: TRBV5-4
clone_size: -
d_call: -
cdr3_nt: TGTGCCAGCAGCTTGGATCCGAGTGCCGACGGGGAGCTGTTTTTT
cdr3_aa: CASSLDPSADGELFF

j_call: TRBJ1-2
v_call: TRBV3-1/TRBV3-2
clone_size: -
d_call: -
cdr3_nt: TGTGCCAGCGGTGGCGGATATGGCTACACCTTC
cdr3_aa: CASGGGYGYTF

j_call: TRBJ1-5
v_call: TRBV6-6
clone_size: -
d_call: -
cdr3_nt: TGTGCCAGCAGATATCACTGGGGCAATCAGCCCCAGCATTTT
cdr3_aa: CASRYHWGNQPQHF

j_call: TRBJ1-5
v_call: TRBV6-5
clone_size: -
d_call: TRBD1
cdr3_nt: TGTGCCCTAAGACAGGGAGGAAATCAGCCCCAGCATTTT
cdr3_aa: CALRQGGNQPQHF

j_call: TRBJ1-5
v_call: TRBV12-3/TRBV12-4
clone_size: -
d_call: -
cdr3_nt: TGTGCCAGCAGTCGGACAGAAAATCAGCCCCAGCATTTT
cdr3_aa: CASSRTENQPQHF

j_call: TRBJ1-5
v_call: TRBV5-1
clone_size: -
d_call: -
cdr3_nt: TGCGCCAGCAGCGCGGGGCTTGGTAGCAATCAGCCCCAGCATTTT
cdr3_aa: CASSAGLGSNQPQHF

j_call: TRBJ2-6
v_call: TRBV19
clone_size: -
d_call: TRBD1
cdr3_nt: TGTGCCAGTAGTCCCGGACAGGGGAGTTCTGGGGCCAACGTCCTGACTTTC
cdr3_aa: CASSPGQGSSGANVLTF

j_call: TRBJ2-3
v_call: TRBV4-2
clone_size: -
d_call: TRBD2
cdr3_nt: TGTGCCAGCAGCCAAGATCTGCGTAGCGGGGGTTCGGGCGCGGGCACAGATACGCAGTATTTT
cdr3_aa: CASSQDLRSGGSGAGTDTQYF

j_call: TRBJ1-4
v_call: TRBV19
clone_size: few
d_call: TRBD1
cdr3_nt: TGTGCCAGTAGTTCCCCACAGGGGAAACTGTTTTTT
cdr3_aa: CASSSPQGKLFF

j_call: TRBJ1-2
v_call: TRBV4-1
clone_size: -
d_call: -
cdr3_nt: TGCGCCAGCAGCCAATCATCGCTTTATGGCTACACCTTC
cdr3_aa: CASSQSSLYGYTF

j_call: TRBJ2-1
v_call: TRBV28
clone_size: -
d_call: -
cdr3_nt: TGTGCCAGCAGCCCGACCCAGGGAAGGACCTACAATGAGCAGTTCTTC
cdr3_aa: CASSPTQGRTYNEQFF

j_call: TRBJ2-7
v_call: TRBV3-1/TRBV3-2
clone_size: -
d_call: TRBD1
cdr3_nt: TGTGCCAGCAGCGTGGGACAGGGGGGCTACGAGCAGTACTTC
cdr3_aa: CASSVGQGGYEQYF

j_call: TRBJ1-6
v_call: TRBV7-2
clone_size: -
d_call: TRBD1
cdr3_nt: TGTGCCAGCAGCCTGGATGGGACAGGTACTTCACCCCTCCACTTT
cdr3_aa: CASSLDGTGTSPLHF

j_call: TRBJ1-6
v_call: TRBV28
clone_size: -
d_call: -
cdr3_nt: TGTGCCAGCAGTCCCCGGGCCCGCTCCTATAATTCACCCCTCCACTTT
cdr3_aa: CASSPRARSYNSPLHF

j_call: TRBJ2-7
v_call: TRBV5-1
clone_size: -
d_call: -
cdr3_nt: TGCGCCAGTGGAGACAGCTACGAGCAGTACTTC
cdr3_aa: CASGDSYEQYF

j_call: TRBJ2-5
v_call: TRBV6-4
clone_size: once
d_call: TRBD1
cdr3_nt: TGTGCCAGCAGTACAGGGGCAGGGGAGACCCAGTACTTC
cdr3_aa: CASSTGAGETQYF

j_call: TRBJ1-1
v_call: TRBV14
clone_size: -
d_call: -
cdr3_nt: TGTGCCAGCAGCCAAGGCGGAACTGAAGCTTTCTTT
cdr3_aa: CASSQGGTEAFF

j_call: TRBJ1-1
v_call: TRBV5-6
clone_size: -
d_call: -
cdr3_nt: TGTGCCAGCAGCTTATACAGCACTGAAGCTTTCTTT
cdr3_aa: CASSLYSTEAFF

j_call: TRBJ2-1
v_call: TRBV5-1
clone_size: -
d_call: -
cdr3_nt: TGCGCCAGCAGCTTGATGCAAACATCGGTCAATGAGCAGTTCTTC
cdr3_aa: CASSLMQTSVNEQFF

j_call: TRBJ1-1
v_call: TRBV6-5
clone_size: -
d_call: -
cdr3_nt: TGTGCCAGCAGCCTCGAACCGGCGGGCACTGAAGCTTTCTTT
cdr3_aa: CASSLEPAGTEAFF

j_call: TRBJ1-6
v_call: TRBV5-1
clone_size: -
d_call: -
cdr3_nt: TGCGCCAGCGGACTGGCCGACAAAAATTCACCCCTCCACTTT
cdr3_aa: CASGLADKNSPLHF

j_call: TRBJ2-1
v_call: TRBV25-1
clone_size: once
d_call: TRBD1
cdr3_nt: TGTGCCAGCGCCCTACGGACAGGAAGATACTACAATGAGCAGTTCTTC
cdr3_aa: CASALRTGRYYNEQFF

j_call: TRBJ1-3
v_call: TRBV2
clone_size: -
d_call: -
cdr3_nt: TGTGCCAGCAGGAACTCTGGAAACACCATATATTTT
cdr3_aa: CASRNSGNTIYF

j_call: TRBJ2-7
v_call: TRBV4-1
clone_size: -
d_call: -
cdr3_nt: TGCGCCAGCAGCCAATACCGAGGGGGCTCCTACGAGCAGTACTTC
cdr3_aa: CASSQYRGGSYEQYF

j_call: TRBJ1-1
v_call: TRBV28
clone_size: -
d_call: -
cdr3_nt: TGTGCCACCTTGACAGCCATGAACACTGAAGCTTTCTTT
cdr3_aa: CATLTAMNTEAFF

j_call: TRBJ1-4
v_call: TRBV21-1
clone_size: -
d_call: -
cdr3_nt: TGTGCCAGCAGCAAAGTCGGAGGGGCGCAATCCGCAACTAATGAAAAACTGTTTTTT
cdr3_aa: CASSKVGGAQSATNEKLFF

j_call: TRBJ2-5
v_call: TRBV4-3
clone_size: -
d_call: TRBD1
cdr3_nt: TGCGCCAGCAGCCAAGAGGGGACAGGCCGGGAGACCCAGTACTTC
cdr3_aa: CASSQEGTGRETQYF

j_call: TRBJ1-3
v_call: TRBV10-1
clone_size: -
d_call: -
cdr3_nt: TGCGCCAGCAACGGACCCCTTGGGGTGCCTAGGGAAACATCTGGAAACACCATATATTTT
cdr3_aa: CASNGPLGVPRETSGNTIYF

j_call: TRBJ1-1
v_call: TRBV6-5
clone_size: -
d_call: -
cdr3_nt: TGTGCCAGCAGGAGGATTTTGCGGGAGAACACTGAAGCTTTCTTT
cdr3_aa: CASRRILRENTEAFF

j_call: TRBJ2-7
v_call: TRBV7-6
clone_size: -
d_call: -
cdr3_nt: TGTGCCAGCAGCTCTCAGAGCGGCCGCTCCTACGAGCAGTACTTC
cdr3_aa: CASSSQSGRSYEQYF

j_call: TRBJ2-1
v_call: TRBV9
clone_size: -
d_call: -
cdr3_nt: TGTGCCAGCAGCGTAGCTGAAGGCAACTACGGGGGTGAGCAGTTCTTC
cdr3_aa: CASSVAEGNYGGEQFF

j_call: TRBJ2-5
v_call: TRBV21-1
clone_size: few
d_call: -
cdr3_nt: TGTGCCAGCAGCAAACGCGGGGACTTGGATAAAGAGACCCAGTACTTC
cdr3_aa: CASSKRGDLDKETQYF

j_call: TRBJ1-4
v_call: TRBV18
clone_size: -
d_call: TRBD1
cdr3_nt: TGTGCCAGCTCACCCTCGACAGGGGGCTCTGAAAAACTGTTTTTT
cdr3_aa: CASSPSTGGSEKLFF

j_call: TRBJ1-4
v_call: TRBV6-5
clone_size: -
d_call: -
cdr3_nt: TGTGCCAGCAGAGAGGTGGAAAAACTGTTTTTT
cdr3_aa: CASREVEKLFF

j_call: TRBJ2-3
v_call: TRBV2
clone_size: once
d_call: -
cdr3_nt: TGTGCCAGCAGTGCGGACCTGAGAGTTGCAGATACGCAGTATTTT
cdr3_aa: CASSADLRVADTQYF

j_call: TRBJ1-1
v_call: TRBV5-1
clone_size: -
d_call: -
cdr3_nt: TGCGCCAGCAGCACTTGGGGCTCAAATAAAGAAGCTTTCTTT
cdr3_aa: CASSTWGSNKEAFF

j_call: TRBJ1-3
v_call: TRBV3-1/TRBV3-2
clone_size: once
d_call: -
cdr3_nt: TGTGCCAGCAGCCAGGCGACAGGAGCCGGAAACACCATATATTTT
cdr3_aa: CASSQATGAGNTIYF

j_call: TRBJ1-2
v_call: TRBV3-1/TRBV3-2
clone_size: -
d_call: -
cdr3_nt: TGTGCCAGCAGCCACCAGGGTATTAACTATGGCTACACCTTC
cdr3_aa: CASSHQGINYGYTF

j_call: TRBJ1-1
v_call: TRBV18
clone_size: -
d_call: -
cdr3_nt: TGTGCCAGCTCACCAAAAGGGAGAAGGACTGAAGCTTTCTTT
cdr3_aa: CASSPKGRRTEAFF

j_call: TRBJ2-7
v_call: TRBV5-4
clone_size: once
d_call: TRBD1
cdr3_nt: TGTGCCAGCAGCGCCGGACAGGGGAGCTCCTACGAGCAGTACTTC
cdr3_aa: CASSAGQGSSYEQYF

j_call: TRBJ1-3
v_call: TRBV2
clone_size: -
d_call: -
cdr3_nt: TGTGCCAGCAGAAGGAATCCTGGAAACACCATATATTTT
cdr3_aa: CASRRNPGNTIYF

j_call: TRBJ2-1
v_call: TRBV4-3
clone_size: once
d_call: TRBD2
cdr3_nt: TGCGCCAGCAGCCGTGGGACTAGCGGGGGGAGCCACAATGAGCAGTTCTTC
cdr3_aa: CASSRGTSGGSHNEQFF

j_call: TRBJ2-2
v_call: TRBV21-1
clone_size: -
d_call: -
cdr3_nt: TGTGCCAGCAACAGAGGATTTACCGGGGAGCTGTTTTTT
cdr3_aa: CASNRGFTGELFF

j_call: TRBJ1-4
v_call: TRBV20-1
clone_size: -
d_call: -
cdr3_nt: TGCAGTGCTAGTCCGGCTGCAACTAATGAAAAACTGTTTTTT
cdr3_aa: CSASPAATNEKLFF